This T cell receptor beta chain originates from a study of blood T cells in healthy people across ages. CDR1 and CDR2 (germline): SGHTA, FQGNSA. The CDR3 is 16 amino acids. The ends lost 6 bases at V and 4 bases at J; junction bases unmatched: 14. Next came a second PCR, run for 7 to 11 cycles, which used a sample-barcoded 5' primer along with a J-beta primer mix. The yield of each sample was at least 2.5 million CDR3-containing paired-end reads. A single record per CDR3 protein comes from TCRdb applying MiXCR to the 5' RACE reads. The sample records hundreds of thousands of distinct CDR3 sequences, 40% to 45% being singletons.

This receptor was taken from an elderly man in good health. Source material: blood. The genes are TRBV7-2 and TRBJ1-2, with 7 bases that match TRBD1. CDR3 loop: CASSAGTVSSSYGYTF. The CDR3 nucleotides read TGTGCCAGCAGTGCCGGGACAGTCAGTTCTTCCTATGGCTACACCTTC.